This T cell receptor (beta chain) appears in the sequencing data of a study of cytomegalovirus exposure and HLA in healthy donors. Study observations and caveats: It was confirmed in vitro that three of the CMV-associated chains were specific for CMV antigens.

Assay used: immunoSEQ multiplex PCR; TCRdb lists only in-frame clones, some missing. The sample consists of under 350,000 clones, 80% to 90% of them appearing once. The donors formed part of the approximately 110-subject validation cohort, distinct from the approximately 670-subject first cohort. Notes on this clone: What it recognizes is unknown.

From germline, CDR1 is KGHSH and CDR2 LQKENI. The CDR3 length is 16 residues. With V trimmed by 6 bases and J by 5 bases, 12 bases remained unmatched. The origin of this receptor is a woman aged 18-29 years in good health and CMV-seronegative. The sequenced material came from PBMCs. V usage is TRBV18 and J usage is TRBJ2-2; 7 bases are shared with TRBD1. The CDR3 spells CASSLGTGEVTGELFF. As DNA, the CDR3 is TGTGCCAGCTCTCTAGGAACAGGGGAAGTTACCGGGGAGCTGTTTTTT.